Listed below are T cell receptor beta chains from one sample, sequenced in a study of monozygotic twins with inflammatory bowel disease. Reprocessing the 5' RACE reads, TCRdb reports a single entry for every CDR3 protein and omits DNA. This table lists approximately 330,000 distinct CDR3 sequences. Sequences were obtained from blood. These receptors all stem from a human donor with ulcerative colitis or Crohn's disease, or a healthy co-twin of an affected twin (not recorded which). The CDR3 runs from the conserved cysteine through the conserved F or W. Each record gives: V gene, J gene, CDR3 protein.

>TRBV2|TRBJ2-1
CASSDGLAGGLYNEQFF
>TRBV12-3/TRBV12-4|TRBJ1-1
CASSLQEGTEAFF
>TRBV5-1|TRBJ2-1
CASRLGVMGYNEQFF
>TRBV15|TRBJ1-4
CATSRENSRREKLFF
>TRBV5-5|TRBJ2-3
CASSQLAGGLADTQYF
>TRBV4-1|TRBJ2-1
CASSQGAVRISNEQFF
>TRBV12-3/TRBV12-4|TRBJ1-5
CASSTTSNQPQHF
>TRBV27|TRBJ2-1
CASSTSGFSEQFF
>TRBV7-8|TRBJ2-5
CASSPPLSETQYF
>TRBV4-1|TRBJ1-2
CASSHNRGTYTF
>TRBV2|TRBJ2-1
CASKPIPDEQFF
>TRBV15|TRBJ2-7
CATSRGTAGGGEQYF
>TRBV18|TRBJ2-2
CASSPRKGANTGELFF
>TRBV5-1|TRBJ2-7
CASSLDIIYEQYF
>TRBV20-1|TRBJ2-2
CSARDWTDITGELFF
>TRBV11-3|TRBJ2-1
CASSLDGSRDEQFF
>TRBV29-1|TRBJ2-3
CSAGGKDTQYF
>TRBV6-1|TRBJ2-5
CASSEAGGLAGVETQYF
>TRBV7-2|TRBJ2-1
CASSRDPSYEQFF
>TRBV5-4|TRBJ1-1
CASSLDRDGNTEAFF
>TRBV14|TRBJ1-1
CASSQGRWLPRNTEAFF
>TRBV5-1|TRBJ1-3
CASSRTGNSGNTIYF
>TRBV12-3/TRBV12-4|TRBJ2-7
CASSSPGTSVYEQYF
>TRBV19|TRBJ2-2
CASSYRTVDTGELFF
>TRBV24-1|TRBJ2-3
CATSGTESTDTQYF
>TRBV11-2|TRBJ2-1
CASSSLRLAGSNNEQFF
>TRBV20-1|TRBJ1-1
CSARQGTEAFF
>TRBV20-1|TRBJ2-3
CSARASSGGPDTQYF
>TRBV12-5|TRBJ1-2
CASGPSLENNGYTF